This T cell receptor (beta chain) was found in a study of T cell repertoires in cytomegalovirus infection. Turning to the study itself: From public TCR beta signatures came an indication of both CMV infection and matching HLA type.

Trimming removed 1 base from V and 3 bases from J; junction bases left unmatched: 9. This CDR3 has 18 amino acids. CDR1 SEHNR and CDR2 FQNEAQ come from the germline V gene (reference sequence). One entry per CDR3 protein results from TCRdb running MiXCR on the reads. This table holds 450,000 to 600,000 distinct CDR3 sequences, approximately 10% found once. This clonotype has at least ten counts. What was sequenced was PBMCs. The rearrangement joins TRBV7-9 to TRBJ2-5; 12 nucleotides match TRBD2. This TCR was sampled from a human donor in good health (CMV status not recorded). Some clones in this sample may be carry-over from other donors' samples. Here the CDR3 DNA reads TGTGCCAGCAGCTTAGGCCTAGCGGGAGGGCCTCGAAAAGAGACCCAGTACTTC. Its protein product is CASSLGLAGGPRKETQYF.